Sequencing of this TCR beta chain was carried out in a study of blood T cell repertoires in COVID-19. At the level of the study: Spain, Italy and the United States supplied samples that represented acute and convalescent COVID-19. The analysed material was cDNA or gDNA that came from T cells, B-cell-depleted T cells, or PBMCs.

Original processing notes: Amplification of reference gene primers was used by the study to estimate nucleated cell counts. Assay used: immunoSEQ multiplex PCR; TCRdb lists only in-frame clones, some missing. V and J calls and clone size are copied from that table; D and trimming were computed from the DNA. The profile shows roughly 330,000 clones, 85% to 90% of them singletons. The receptor's source is a woman between 45 and 65 years old with active or convalescent COVID-19. The sample consisted of peripheral blood.

CDR3 coding DNA: TGTGCCAGCAGTCTACCCCCTGGGGCGGGGGGAACGGATGAGCAGTTCTTC. This encodes CASSLPPGAGGTDEQFF. The J gene is TRBJ2-1, the V gene TRBV7-6, with 8 bases matching TRBD2. CDR3 length: 17 amino acids. The germline gives CDR1 SGHVS, CDR2 FNYEAQ. Trimming cost V 6 bases and J 8 bases; bases outside gene matches: 18.